This T cell receptor beta chain emerged from a study of technical replicates of blood from a handful of donors. V lost 2 bases and J 0 bases, leaving 8 bases between the germline ends. The CDR3 runs to 15 residues. In germline, CDR1 is MGHRA, CDR2 YSYEKL. The protocol was immunoSEQ multiplex PCR, while the TCRdb copy is restricted to in-frame clones and leaves out a portion. The sample holds fewer than 65,000 clones, more than 75% seen once. The sample consisted of PBMCs. The rearrangement links TRBV4-1 to TRBJ2-4, with D hard to call. The origin of this receptor is a human donor in good health. Some clones in this sample may be carry-over from other donors' samples. The DNA of the CDR3 is TGCGCCAGCAGCCAATTAAATCTAGCCAAAAACATTCAGTACTTC. The encoded protein is CASSQLNLAKNIQYF.